These T cell receptor beta chains were read from a single sample in a study of blood T cell repertoires in COVID-19. Here immunoSEQ multiplex PCR was the method, and the copy in TCRdb shows in-frame clones only, minus some. The sample contains about 250,000 clones, over 80% of which appear only once. The sample was PBMCs or T cells enriched from blood (not recorded which). These receptors originate from a woman aged 40 to 49 who had been exposed to COVID-19. CDR3s include the opening cysteine and the closing phenylalanine or tryptophan. The D gene is left open where the match is weak. The size field is filled for only some rows; it gives once, few, many or a size class.

V	size	J	D	DNA	CDR3
TRBV27	.	TRBJ2-7	TRBD2	TGTGCCAGCAGTCCGTATGGGGGGGGCTACGAGCAGTACTTC	CASSPYGGGYEQYF
TRBV3-1/TRBV3-2	.	TRBJ1-6	.	TGTGCCAGCAGCCAAGATGGGGGAGGTTCACCCCTCCACTTT	CASSQDGGGSPLHF
TRBV5-1	once	TRBJ2-3	TRBD1	TGTGCCAGCAGCATGAACAGGGGCACCAGGGGAGATACGCAGTATTTT	CASSMNRGTRGDTQYF
TRBV18	.	TRBJ2-2	TRBD1	TGTGCCAGCTCACAAGGACAGGGGTATACGGCCGGGGAGCTGTTTTTT	CASSQGQGYTAGELFF
TRBV19	.	TRBJ2-7	TRBD1	TGTGCCAGTAGTATCTCCACAGGGGATCTCTACGAGCAGTACTTC	CASSISTGDLYEQYF
TRBV15	once	TRBJ2-3	.	TGTGCCACCAGCAGAGATTCGGCTAGCCCAGATACGCAGTATTTT	CATSRDSASPDTQYF
TRBV6-1	few	TRBJ2-3	.	TGTGCCAGCAGTGAAGCTCTTGGACTCCAGCGGAATACGCAGTATTTT	CASSEALGLQRNTQYF
TRBV6-2/TRBV6-3	.	TRBJ2-6	.	TGTGCCAGCAGCCTGCTCGGAGGTGGGGCCAACGTCCTGACTTTC	CASSLLGGGANVLTF
TRBV6-5	once	TRBJ2-5	.	TGTGCCAGCAGTAGAATACAGGGTGAGGAGACCCAGTACTTC	CASSRIQGEETQYF
TRBV27	.	TRBJ1-4	TRBD1	TGTGCCAGCAGTCCCTTCTCCCGAGGGACAGGGCGACTTTCTCGTGAAAAACTGTTTTTT	CASSPFSRGTGRLSREKLFF
TRBV28	.	TRBJ1-5	.	TGTGCCAGCAGTTTAGGTACAGGGAATCAGCCCCAGCATTTT	CASSLGTGNQPQHF
TRBV5-1	.	TRBJ2-5	TRBD1	TGCGCCAGCAGCTTGTTGTTGACAGGGGGCTTGGAGACCCAGTACTTC	CASSLLLTGGLETQYF
TRBV7-6	.	TRBJ2-3	TRBD2	TGTGCCAGCAGTTCAGCTAGCGGGGGCACAGATACGCAGTATTTT	CASSSASGGTDTQYF
TRBV6-5	.	TRBJ2-1	TRBD1	TGTGCCAGCAGTTCTCGACAGGGTGGGTCCTACAATGAGCAGTTCTTC	CASSSRQGGSYNEQFF
TRBV29-1	.	TRBJ1-4	.	TGCAGCGTGGCGGTACAGGGAACAACTAATGAAAAACTGTTTTTT	CSVAVQGTTNEKLFF
TRBV3-1/TRBV3-2	.	TRBJ2-1	TRBD2	TGTGCCAGCAGTCACCTCGGGACTAGCGGGAGCAATGAGCAGTTCTTC	CASSHLGTSGSNEQFF
TRBV5-1	.	TRBJ1-1	.	TGCGCCAGCAGCCCGGACAACGAGAACACTGAAGCTTTCTTT	CASSPDNENTEAFF
TRBV19	.	TRBJ1-5	.	TGTGCCAGTAGGGTCTGGGAGCAGCCCCAGCATTTT	CASRVWEQPQHF
TRBV30	.	TRBJ2-1	.	TGTGCCTGGATACAGGGAAGCTCCTACAATGAGCAGTTCTTC	CAWIQGSSYNEQFF
TRBV3-1/TRBV3-2	.	TRBJ1-6	TRBD1	TGTGCCAGCAGCGCAGGGGGCGGGCCCCTCCACTTT	CASSAGGGPLHF
TRBV6-2/TRBV6-3	.	TRBJ1-6	.	TGTGCCAGCAGTTACGTCCGAACCCCGCGACAGTCCAGAATCGATTCACCCCTCCACTTT	CASSYVRTPRQSRIDSPLHF
TRBV10-3	.	TRBJ1-3	.	TGTGCCATCAGTGGAGTCTCTGGAAACACCATATATTTT	CAISGVSGNTIYF
TRBV12-5	once	TRBJ1-1	.	TGTGCTAGTGGACCGGCCCCCCTCCGGGGAGCTTTCTTT	CASGPAPLRGAFF
TRBV4-3	.	TRBJ1-3	TRBD1	TGCGCCAGCAGCCAAGATGTACAGGGGGGAAACACCATATATTTT	CASSQDVQGGNTIYF
TRBV19	.	TRBJ1-1	.	TGTGCCAGTAGTATAGGGCCGGGGGAGGTAGTGAACACTGAAGCTTTCTTT	CASSIGPGEVVNTEAFF
TRBV19	.	TRBJ1-2	.	TGTGCCAGTACCCTCGGGGGGAGTGGTGGCTACACCTTC	CASTLGGSGGYTF
TRBV3-1/TRBV3-2	.	TRBJ1-3	TRBD1	TGTGCCAGCAGCCAAGTAGGAGGGACAGTGACCGGAAACACCATATATTTT	CASSQVGGTVTGNTIYF
TRBV27	.	TRBJ2-7	TRBD2	TGTGCCAGCAGTTTTTCTCCTTGGGGCGGGGGTTACGAGCAGTACTTC	CASSFSPWGGGYEQYF
TRBV5-3	.	TRBJ2-1	TRBD2	TGTGCCCCTACAGGGTCGCGGGGGGCCTTCATGGATGAGCAGTTCTTC	CAPTGSRGAFMDEQFF
TRBV7-9	once	TRBJ2-5	TRBD2	TGTGCCAGCAGCTACGGACTAGCGGGGGGGATACTCGCAGAGACCCAGTACTTC	CASSYGLAGGILAETQYF
TRBV7-9	.	TRBJ1-1	TRBD1	TGTGCCAGCAGCTTGCGTACAGGGGCGCACACTGAAGCTTTCTTT	CASSLRTGAHTEAFF
TRBV29-1	.	TRBJ1-2	.	TGCAGCGTTGACGAACTTCGAGCTAACTATGGCTACACCTTC	CSVDELRANYGYTF
TRBV6-4	few	TRBJ2-3	.	TGTGCCAGCAGTGCTAGTAGCGCAGATACGCAGTATTTT	CASSASSADTQYF